This T cell receptor beta chain was obtained from a study of T cells after yellow fever vaccination. At the level of the study: Preparing low-cell-number fractions relied on SMART-Seq v4 Ultra Low Input. Study-level points and caveats: Few clonotypes appeared in both CD4 and CD8 compartments. Among primary-vaccination clones, most reappeared after the booster, at approximately 96% for CD4 and more than 85% for CD8.

The sample holds a few counts of this clonotype. What it recognizes is unknown. There are 14 residues in the CDR3. The V gene lost 7 bases and the J gene lost 6 bases, with 18 bases spanning the gap. Conversion of TCR transcripts into cDNA relied on 5'RACE template switching, which added a universal primer site and UMIs. TCRdb reprocessed the 5' RACE reads with MiXCR, giving one entry per CDR3 protein. The table has some 560,000 distinct CDR3 sequences, approximately 16% seen once. The TCR comes from a man between 18 and 35 years old who received the YFV17D yellow fever vaccine. V is TRBV12-3 or TRBV12-4 and J is TRBJ1-2, with D possibly TRBD1 on 5 matching bases. The starting material was PBMCs, obtained about 5 days after the first yellow fever vaccination. CDR3: CASNTWGIEDGYTF. In DNA form, the CDR3 reads TGTGCCAGCAATACCTGGGGGATTGAGGATGGCTACACCTTC.